The 9 T cell receptor beta chains below come from one sample, sequenced in a study of brain T cells in children with intractable seizures. Clones were read by immunoSEQ multiplex PCR, and TCRdb kept only the in-frame ones, dropping some. The top ten hold 4.5% to 7% of the sample, which has about 350,000 clones, 93% seen once. The time point is: blood from clinic visit 5 months post-surgery; TSC patient then seizure free. Sequenced here: peripheral blood, sampled 4 to 5 months after surgery. These receptors were collected from a boy in the first two years of life with tuberous sclerosis and intractable seizures.

This clone was detected once. This chain uses TRBV2 with TRBJ1-2; D not resolved. The CDR3 extends over 12 amino acids. Per germline, CDR1 SNHLY and CDR2 FYNNEI. The germline V and J ends were trimmed by 7 bases and 5 bases, with 11 bases remaining between them. The CDR3 sequence is CASTQSGYGYTF. The DNA of the CDR3 is TGTGCCAGCACCCAAAGCGGGTATGGCTACACCTTC.

The V gene is TRBV5-6, the J gene TRBJ2-7, with 14 nucleotides matching TRBD2. The junction had 3 bases not matched to a gene; V was cut back by 4 bases and J by 0 bases. This CDR3 spans 16 amino acids. Germline CDR1 and CDR2: SGHDT and YYEEEE. The chain's CDR3 is CASSQGTSGSSYEQYF. CDR3 nucleotides: TGTGCCAGCAGCCAAGGGACTAGCGGGAGCTCCTACGAGCAGTACTTC.

J is TRBJ1-1 and V is TRBV18; D is possibly TRBD1 (5 bases). Germline V gives CDR1 KGHSH, CDR2 LQKENI. V shed 3 bases and J shed 7 bases, with 18 bases lying between them. CDR3 length equals 15 residues. The CDR3, as DNA: TGTGCCAGCTCACCTACCTATGGGGCCCCGAGTGAAGCTTTCTTT. Protein product: CASSPTYGAPSEAFF.

DNA for the CDR3: TGTGCCAGCAGTTTACGCCGTGGGGGGGCGAGCACAGATACGCAGTATTTT. As protein: CASSLRRGGASTDTQYF. This chain uses TRBV7-2 with TRBJ2-3; TRBD2 might be the D (7 bases). CDR1 SGHTA and CDR2 FQGNSA come from the germline V gene. Trimming stripped 6 bases from V and 0 bases from J, with 19 bases between. The CDR3 has 17 residues.

The chain has TRBV30 and TRBJ1-5; a weak D match, TRBD1 (6 bases). The CDR3 loop spans 14 amino acids. The V gene's germline CDR1 is GTSNPN and CDR2 SVGIG (reference sequence). V was trimmed by 4 bases and J by 4 bases, leaving 14 bases between them. The CDR3 DNA reads TGTGCCTGGACTAACGGTCAGGGGAATCAGCCCCAGCATTTT. Amino acids: CAWTNGQGNQPQHF.

The DNA of the CDR3 is TGTGCCACCAGTGACGGGACGGGCAACACTGAAGCTTTCTTT. Translated: CATSDGTGNTEAFF. J is TRBJ1-1 and V is TRBV24-1; the D gene is possibly TRBD1 (5 bases). The V end lost 4 bases, the J end lost 2 bases, and 10 bases lay between the germline ends. The length of the CDR3 is 14 residues. Germline V gene data show CDR1 as KGHDR and CDR2 as SFDVKD.

The chain employs TRBV7-9 and TRBJ2-2; D ambiguous. The germline V gene has CDR1 SEHNR and CDR2 FQNEAQ (reference sequence). The CDR3 length is 16 residues. V lost 1 base and J lost 0, with 9 bases in between. CDR3 coding DNA: TGTGCCAGCAGCTTAGTATTGGCGACGAACACCGGGGAGCTGTTTTTT. This codes for CASSLVLATNTGELFF.

This clone was observed once. The chain combines TRBV30 with TRBJ2-5, with 11 bases that match TRBD1. The CDR3 is 16 amino acids. Germline CDR1 reads GTSNPN; CDR2 reads SVGIG (reference sequence). The junction had 5 bases not matched to a gene; V was cut back by 2 bases and J by 0 bases. CDR3: CAWSLDRGPYQETQYF. The CDR3 nucleotides are TGTGCCTGGAGTCTGGACAGGGGGCCCTACCAAGAGACCCAGTACTTC.

The table lists this clone with a count of one. Here the CDR3 DNA reads TGTGCCAGCAGTTTATTATGGGAGAGTGAGCAGTTCTTC. This sequence encodes CASSLLWESEQFF. The chain links TRBV27 to TRBJ2-1; TRBD2 is a possible D gene (5 bases). The ends were cut back, 1 base at V and 9 bases at J, with 10 bases in the middle. This CDR3 is 13 amino acids long. Germline V gene lookup returns CDR1 MNHEY and CDR2 SMNVEV (reference sequence).